This entry is about one T cell receptor beta chain. The data were obtained in a study of blood T cell repertoires in COVID-19. In the study overall: Some COVID-19 samples were acute and others convalescent; all came from the United States, Italy and Spain. T cells, B-cell-depleted T cells, or PBMCs supplied cDNA or gDNA.

Germline assignment: CDR1 MNHNS and CDR2 SASEGT. The V end lost 0 bases, the J end lost 4 bases, and 11 bases lay between the germline ends. The CDR3 is made up of 15 amino acids. In the original workflow: By means of reference gene primer amplification, nucleated cell counts were estimated. Assay: immunoSEQ multiplex PCR; the TCRdb copy retains only in-frame clones and omits some. V and J calls and clone size come straight from that table; D and trimming were deduced from the DNA. The sample carries roughly 130,000 clones, approximately 84% recorded once. This clonotype was sampled from a woman in her thirties who had recovered from COVID-19. Specimen: peripheral blood. The V and J genes are TRBV6-1 and TRBJ2-3, with D uncertain. The CDR3 spells CASSEAAGLADTQYF. CDR3 in DNA: TGTGCCAGCAGTGAAGCGGCAGGTTTGGCAGATACGCAGTATTTT.